This entry concerns a single TCR beta chain. Only in-frame clones appear in the TCRdb table, and some are missing; sequencing was by immunoSEQ multiplex PCR. The table has 55,000 to 75,000 clones, about 95% seen once. The data are from a study of shared T cell receptors in the human thymus. The CDR3 has 16 amino acids. V trimming: 5 bases; J trimming: 8 bases; junction bases outside the gene matches: 11. Looked up from germline, CDR1 is MGHDK and CDR2 is SYGVNS. This chain links TRBV25-1 with TRBJ1-4; 10 positions match TRBD1. Specimen: thymocytes. The TCR originated in a human donor. In nucleotides, the CDR3 is TGTGCCAGCAGTAGGACCGACAGGGGGCGATACGAAAAACTGTTTTTT. This encodes CASSRTDRGRYEKLFF.